Presented here are 21 T cell receptor beta chains from one specimen sequenced in a study of T cells in pancreatic ductal adenocarcinoma. Surgery without prior neoadjuvant therapy was the treatment of the selected pancreatic ductal adenocarcinoma patients. Profiled with immunoSEQ multiplex PCR; TCRdb holds only in-frame clones, not every one. The data contain roughly 16,000 clones, 88% of them seen just once; the ten biggest clones take up 0.94%. The source material was PBMCs. Receptors originate from a human donor with pancreatic ductal adenocarcinoma.

V gene TRBV5-5 combines with J gene TRBJ1-4, with D uncertain. V gave up 0 bases and J gave up 0 bases, with 15 bases separating them. This CDR3 is 18 amino acids long. Germline-derived CDR1 and CDR2 are SGHKS and YYEKEE (reference sequence). The CDR3 DNA is TGTGCCAGCAGCTTGGCCCCCGTAAGCGGTCCAACTAATGAAAAACTGTTTTTT. Its protein product is CASSLAPVSGPTNEKLFF.

The chain combines TRBV7-9 with TRBJ1-1; perhaps TRBD1 as D (5 bases). This CDR3 contains 15 residues. Trimming removed 5 bases at V and 8 bases at J, with 21 bases between. CDR1 SEHNR and CDR2 FQNEAQ come from the germline V gene (reference sequence). The CDR3 is CASSLASGGITEAFF. The CDR3 region has the DNA TGTGCCAGCAGCCTCGCATCCGGGGGGATTACCGAAGCTTTCTTT.

This sequence joins TRBV29-1 and TRBJ2-2, with TRBD2 identical over 7 bases. V lost 6 bases and J lost 6; bases outside the gene matches: 10. Germline CDR1 reads SQVTM; CDR2 reads ANQGSEA. The CDR3 has 14 residues. The CDR3 nucleotides read TGCAGCGTGGGGGGGAAGGTGGGATCCGGGGAGCTGTTTTTT. Translated, it gives CSVGGKVGSGELFF.

This clone was seen only a few times. The chain combines TRBV11-2 with TRBJ1-4; 7 nucleotides match TRBD1. Germline V lookup: CDR1 SGHAT, CDR2 FQNNGV. The CDR3 has 16 residues. V shed 2 bases, J shed 7 bases, and the junction held 10 bases outside the gene matches. The CDR3: CASSLTQGGMGEKLFF. The CDR3 DNA reads TGTGCCAGCAGCTTAACCCAGGGGGGAATGGGTGAAAAACTGTTTTTT.

Notes on this clone: At one boundary the junction diverges from the germline segment, which might be a read error. The chain uses TRBV7-2 and TRBJ2-3; D remains unclear. The CDR3 length is 14 residues. CDR1 is SGHTA and CDR2 is FQGNSA in the germline V gene. The CDR3 protein is CASSLVGSKDTQYF. CDR3 in DNA: TGTGCCAGCAGCTTAGTGGGTAGCAAAGATACGCAGTATTTT. Complete variable domain (other parts from reference TRBV7-2 and TRBJ2-3): GAGVSQSPSNKVTEKGKDVELRCDPISGHTALYWYRQSLGQGLEFLIYFQGNSAPDKSGLPSDRFSAERTGGSVSTLTIQRTQQEDSAVYLCASSLVGSKDTQYFGPGTRLTVL.

This clone has a handful of counts. The V call is TRBV4-3, the J call TRBJ2-3, with D possibly matching TRBD2 (6 bases). The V end was cut by 4 bases, the J end by 14 bases, with 22 bases between. The CDR3 sequence is 14 residues long. The germline CDR1 and CDR2 sequences are LGHNA and YSLEER. CDR3 residues: CASSPGPLVSGMYF. The CDR3 bases are TGCGCCAGCAGCCCGGGGCCCTTAGTTAGCGGCATGTATTTT.

The V call is TRBV30, the J call TRBJ2-5, with TRBD2 matching over 7 bases. The CDR3 totals 15 residues. Germline-derived CDR1 and CDR2 are GTSNPN and SVGIG (reference sequence). V shed 1 base, J shed 0 bases, and the junction held 5 bases outside the gene matches. The CDR3 sequence is CAWSGLAAYQETQYF. The CDR3 bases are TGTGCCTGGAGTGGGCTAGCGGCTTACCAAGAGACCCAGTACTTC.

V and J are TRBV7-9 and TRBJ2-3; perhaps TRBD2 as D (7 bases). CDR3 size: 16 residues. The germline gives CDR1 SEHNR, CDR2 FQNEAQ (reference sequence). Trimming removed 5 bases from V and 0 bases from J, with 15 bases in between. The CDR3 is CASSTPRGASTDTQYF. The CDR3 nucleotides are TGTGCCAGCAGCACTCCTCGGGGGGCTAGCACAGATACGCAGTATTTT.

The chain has TRBV2 and TRBJ1-1; D is perhaps TRBD1 (5 bases). Germline assignment: CDR1 SNHLY and CDR2 FYNNEI. The germline V and J ends were trimmed by 8 bases and 3 bases, with 16 bases remaining between them. The CDR3 covers 14 residues. Written as DNA, the CDR3 is TGTGCCAGCTCTCAGGGAACTCAGGACACTGAAGCTTTCTTT. It translates to CASSQGTQDTEAFF. The variable domain in full, with the rest retrieved from reference TRBV2 and TRBJ1-1, is EPEVTQTPSHQVTQMGQEVILRCVPISNHLYFYWYRQILGQKVEFLVSFYNNEISEKSEIFDDQFSVERPDGSNFTLKIRSTKLEDSAMYFCASSQGTQDTEAFFGQGTRLTVV.

The CDR3 DNA reads TGTGCCAGCAGTTTAACGGCGGGGGATGAGCAGTTCTTC. Its translation is CASSLTAGDEQFF. This chain links TRBV28 with TRBJ2-1, with 7 bases fitting TRBD2. V was pared by 2 bases and J by 8 bases, with 3 bases of the junction left unmatched. The CDR3 sequence is 13 residues long. Germline-derived CDR1 and CDR2 are MDHEN and SYDVKM.

The rearrangement joins TRBV28 to TRBJ2-1, with 7 bases that match TRBD2. CDR3 length: 18 residues. Germline-derived CDR1 and CDR2 are MDHEN and SYDVKM. Germline trimming cut 9 bases from V and 1 base from J; bases unmatched to any gene: 18. The CDR3 reads CASPPAGFLADSYNEQFF. CDR3 DNA: TGTGCCAGTCCTCCGGCGGGATTTCTAGCGGATTCCTACAATGAGCAGTTCTTC.

The V call is TRBV18, the J call TRBJ1-3, with D perhaps matching TRBD1 (6 bases). The CDR3 length is 15 residues. The V end lost 1 base, the J end lost 1 base, and 8 bases lay between the germline ends. Germline V CDR1 and CDR2: KGHSH, LQKENI. CDR3 in DNA: TGTGCCAGCTCACCACGGGGGCTTTCTGGAAACACCATATATTTT. This translates into CASSPRGLSGNTIYF. Using reference TRBV18 and TRBJ1-3 for the parts outside the CDR3, the full variable domain is NAGVMQNPRHLVRRRGQEARLRCSPMKGHSHVYWYRQLPEEGLKFMVYLQKENIIDESGMPKERFSAEFPKEGPSILRIQQVVRGDSAAYFCASSPRGLSGNTIYFGEGSWLTVV.

The chain recombines TRBV7-3 with TRBJ2-3; the D gene is possibly TRBD2 (5 bases). Trimming cost V 2 bases and J 4 bases, with 7 bases left between them. CDR3 length equals 13 residues. Germline V gives CDR1 SGHTA, CDR2 FQGTGA. This chain's CDR3 is CASSLEEADTQYF. CDR3 bases: TGTGCCAGCAGCTTAGAGGAGGCAGATACGCAGTATTTT.

This sequence joins TRBV9 and TRBJ2-5, with D possibly TRBD1 on 6 matching bases. Trimming pared 4 bases from V and 1 base from J, leaving 8 bases between. The CDR3 length is 13 residues. From germline, CDR1 is SGDLS and CDR2 YYNGEE. The DNA for the CDR3 is TGTGCCAGCAGCTCACAGGGCCAAGAGACCCAGTACTTC. Encoded protein: CASSSQGQETQYF.

The chain employs TRBV5-6 and TRBJ2-5, with a tentative D call TRBD1 (5 bases). CDR1 is SGHDT and CDR2 is YYEEEE in the germline V gene. The CDR3 extends over 15 amino acids. V lost 2 bases and J lost 1, with 12 bases in between. The DNA for the CDR3 is TGTGCCAGCAGCTTCGCCCAGGACACCCAAGAGACCCAGTACTTC. It encodes CASSFAQDTQETQYF.

This clone was seen a few times. The chain couples TRBV6-1 to TRBJ2-1; tentative D call: TRBD1 (6 bases). Germline CDR1 is MNHNS and CDR2 is SASEGT. This CDR3 is built from 16 residues. V was shortened by 1 base and J by 4 bases, with 14 bases between the two germline ends. The DNA for the CDR3 is TGTGCCAGCAGTGAAGTGAGATTGGGGACATACAATGAGCAGTTCTTC. Its translation: CASSEVRLGTYNEQFF.

This sequence joins TRBV15 and TRBJ1-4; no firm D call. Deletions cut 6 bases from V and 1 base from J, with 9 bases between. Germline-derived CDR1 and CDR2 are LNHNV and YYDKDF (reference sequence). The CDR3 covers 14 residues. CDR3 in amino acids: CATSRGLTNEKLFF. The CDR3 coding sequence is TGTGCCACCAGTCGAGGGTTAACTAATGAAAAACTGTTTTTT.

The chain couples TRBV4-3 to TRBJ1-1; 10 nucleotides align to TRBD1. V was pared by 0 bases and J by 10 bases, with 8 bases of the junction left unmatched. The germline CDR1 and CDR2 sequences are LGHNA and YSLEER. CDR3 length: 15 amino acids. Here the CDR3 DNA reads TGCGCCAGCAGCCAAGAAGAGACAGGGGGCCGGGCAGCTTTCTTT. The encoded protein is CASSQEETGGRAAFF.

The rearrangement uses TRBV6-5 and TRBJ2-7; D remains ambiguous. The V gene lost 4 bases and the J gene lost 1 base, with 11 bases spanning the gap. The CDR3 has 14 amino acids. CDR1 MNHEY and CDR2 SVGAGI come from the germline V gene. The CDR3 region is CASSSRLLSYEQYF. In DNA form, the CDR3 reads TGTGCCAGCAGTTCAAGACTTCTATCCTACGAGCAGTACTTC.

This rearrangement joins TRBV2 to TRBJ2-7; the D gene is possibly TRBD2 (5 bases). CDR1 is SNHLY and CDR2 is FYNNEI in the germline V gene. The V and J ends lost 6 bases and 7 bases respectively, with 16 bases between them. The CDR3 loop spans 13 amino acids. The CDR3 region is CASRRAEGGEQYF. CDR3 sequence (DNA): TGTGCCAGCAGGCGGGCGGAAGGAGGTGAGCAGTACTTC.

The CDR3 loop is CASSSQGSEETQYF. The CDR3 nucleotides read TGTGCCAGCAGTTCGCAGGGGAGCGAAGAGACCCAGTACTTC. The V call is TRBV28, the J call TRBJ2-5; D perhaps matches TRBD1 (6 bases). The CDR3 runs 14 residues. V lost 4 bases, J lost 3 bases, and 12 bases lay in between. Germline values: CDR1 MDHEN, CDR2 SYDVKM. The variable domain in full, completed from reference TRBV28 and TRBJ2-5, reads DVKVTQSSRYLVKRTGEKVFLECVQDMDHENMFWYRQDPGLGLRLIYFSYDVKMKEKGDIPEGYSVSREKKERFSLILESASTNQTSMYLCASSSQGSEETQYFGPGTRLLVL.